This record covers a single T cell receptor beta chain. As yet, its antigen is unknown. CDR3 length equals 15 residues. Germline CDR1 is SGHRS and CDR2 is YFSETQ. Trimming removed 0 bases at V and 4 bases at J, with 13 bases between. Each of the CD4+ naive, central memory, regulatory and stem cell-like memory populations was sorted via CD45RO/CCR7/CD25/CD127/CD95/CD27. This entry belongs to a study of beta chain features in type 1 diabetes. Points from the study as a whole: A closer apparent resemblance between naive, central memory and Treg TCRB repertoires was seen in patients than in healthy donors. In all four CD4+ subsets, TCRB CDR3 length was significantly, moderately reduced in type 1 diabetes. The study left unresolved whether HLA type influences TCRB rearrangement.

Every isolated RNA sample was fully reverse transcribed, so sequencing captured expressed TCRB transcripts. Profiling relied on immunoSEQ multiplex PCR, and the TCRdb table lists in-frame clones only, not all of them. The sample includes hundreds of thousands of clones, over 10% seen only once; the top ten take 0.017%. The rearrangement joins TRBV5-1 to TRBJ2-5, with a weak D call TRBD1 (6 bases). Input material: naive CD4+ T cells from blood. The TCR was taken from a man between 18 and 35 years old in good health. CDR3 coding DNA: TGCGCCAGCAGCTTGGAACCCGCACAGGGAGAGACCCAGTACTTC. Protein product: CASSLEPAQGETQYF.